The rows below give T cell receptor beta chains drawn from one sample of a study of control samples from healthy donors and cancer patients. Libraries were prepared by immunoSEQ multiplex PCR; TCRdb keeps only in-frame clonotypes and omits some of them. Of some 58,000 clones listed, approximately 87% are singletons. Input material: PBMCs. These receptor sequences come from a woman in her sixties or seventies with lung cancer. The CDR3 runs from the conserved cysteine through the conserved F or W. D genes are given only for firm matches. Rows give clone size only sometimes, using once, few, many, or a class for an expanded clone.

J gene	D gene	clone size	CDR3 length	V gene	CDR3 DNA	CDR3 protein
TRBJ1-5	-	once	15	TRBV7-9	TGTGCCAGCAGCCCGTCGAACGATCGCAATCAGCCCCAGCATTTT	CASSPSNDRNQPQHF
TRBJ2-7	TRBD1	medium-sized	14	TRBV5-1	TGCGCCAGCAGCGTGGGGACAGGGGGTTACGAGCAGTACTTC	CASSVGTGGYEQYF
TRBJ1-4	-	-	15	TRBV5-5	TGTGCCAGCAGCTTGGATCCGGGGCGGAATGAAAAACTGTTTTTT	CASSLDPGRNEKLFF
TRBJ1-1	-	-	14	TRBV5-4	TGTGCCAGCAGCCGCGGTGGGGTGAACACTGAAGCTTTCTTT	CASSRGGVNTEAFF
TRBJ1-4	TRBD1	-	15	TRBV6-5	TGTGCCAGCAGTTTACAGGGGGCAAAGGGTGAAAAACTGTTTTTT	CASSLQGAKGEKLFF
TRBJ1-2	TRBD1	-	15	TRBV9	TGTGCCAGCAGCGTAGGGACAGGGGGCTTCTATGGCTACACCTTC	CASSVGTGGFYGYTF
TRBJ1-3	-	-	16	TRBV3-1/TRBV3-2	TGTGCCAGCAGCCGAGAAAGGCTGCTAACTGGAAACACCATATATTTT	CASSRERLLTGNTIYF
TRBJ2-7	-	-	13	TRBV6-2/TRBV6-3	TGTGCCAGCAGCCGACACGATAACTACGAGCAGTACTTC	CASSRHDNYEQYF
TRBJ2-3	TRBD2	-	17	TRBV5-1	TGCGCCAGCAGCAGGACTAGCGGGGGGTATGACACAGATACGCAGTATTTT	CASSRTSGGYDTDTQYF
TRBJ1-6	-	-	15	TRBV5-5	TGTGCCAGCAGCTTGGAGACCGGAAGAAATTCACCCCTCCACTTT	CASSLETGRNSPLHF
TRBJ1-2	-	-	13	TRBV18	TGTGCCAGCTCACCACTCCCGGGGTATGGCTACACCTTC	CASSPLPGYGYTF
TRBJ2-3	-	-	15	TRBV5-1	TGCGCCAGCAGCTTGGAAGATGTATCGACAGATACGCAGTATTTT	CASSLEDVSTDTQYF
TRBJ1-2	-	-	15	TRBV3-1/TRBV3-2	TGTGCCAGCAGCCAAGCCTCGGGGCGCCACTATGGCTACACCTTC	CASSQASGRHYGYTF
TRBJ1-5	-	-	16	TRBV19	TGTGCCAGTAGTTCCGTTTCGACAACCATTAATCAGCCCCAGCATTTT	CASSSVSTTINQPQHF
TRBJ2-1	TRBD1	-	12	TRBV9	TGTGCCAGCAGCCCAGGGGGTAATGAGCAGTTCTTC	CASSPGGNEQFF
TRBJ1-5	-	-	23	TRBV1	TGCACCAGCAGCCAAGATCAACAGGGGAGTCCTCCAGGGTCGGGGAAAAGTAGTCAGCCCCAGCATTTT	CTSSQDQQGSPPGSGKSSQPQHF
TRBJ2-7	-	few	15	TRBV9	TGTGCCAGCAGCGCCGGGACCCACCGCCCCTACGAGCAGTACTTC	CASSAGTHRPYEQYF
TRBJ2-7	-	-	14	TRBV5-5	TGTGCCAGCAGCATTGGGTCGCCTAACTACGAGCAGTACTTC	CASSIGSPNYEQYF
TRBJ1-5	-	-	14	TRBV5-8	TGTGCCAGCAGGATCAGGGTTAGCAATCAGCCCCAGCATTTT	CASRIRVSNQPQHF
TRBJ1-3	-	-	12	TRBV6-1	TGTGCCAGCAGTGAAGGCGGAAACACCATATATTTT	CASSEGGNTIYF
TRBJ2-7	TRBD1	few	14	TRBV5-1	TGCGCCAGCAGCTTGGTTGGACAGGCCTACGAGCAGTACTTC	CASSLVGQAYEQYF
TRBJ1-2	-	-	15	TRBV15	TGTGCCACCAGCTGGGGGGAGGGGAGGAACTATGGCTACACCTTC	CATSWGEGRNYGYTF
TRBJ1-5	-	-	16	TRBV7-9	TGTGCCAGCAGCTTAGGCTCGGACGGTGCGGGCCAGCCCCAGCATTTT	CASSLGSDGAGQPQHF
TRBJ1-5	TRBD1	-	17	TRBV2	TGTGCCAGCAGTGAATGGGGTTACGGGACAGGGCAACAGCCCCAGCATTTT	CASSEWGYGTGQQPQHF
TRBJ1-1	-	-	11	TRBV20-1	TGCAGTGCTAGAAGGAACACTGAAGCTTTCTTT	CSARRNTEAFF
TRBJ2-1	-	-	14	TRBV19	TGTGCCAGTAGGCCCCAAGACGGAGGGGGGAAGCAGTTCTTC	CASRPQDGGGKQFF
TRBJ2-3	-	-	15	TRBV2	TGTGCCAGCAGTGAATCAAGCGGAGGAGGGAATACGCAGTATTTT	CASSESSGGGNTQYF
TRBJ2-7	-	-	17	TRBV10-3	TGTGCCATCAGTGAGTCGGGAGGGGGGCAGGACCCCTACGAGCAGTACTTC	CAISESGGGQDPYEQYF
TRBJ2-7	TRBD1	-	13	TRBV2	TGTGCCAGCAGTATCGGACAGGGCGAGGAGCAGTACTTC	CASSIGQGEEQYF
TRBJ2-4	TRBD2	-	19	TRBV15	TGTGCCACCAGCAGAGAGGGACTAGCGGGACCCATGGCCAAAAACATTCAGTACTTC	CATSREGLAGPMAKNIQYF
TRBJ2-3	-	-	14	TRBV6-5	TGTGCCAGCAGTTACTCCATGTCGCAGAATACGCAGTATTTT	CASSYSMSQNTQYF
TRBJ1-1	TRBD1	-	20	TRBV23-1	TGCGCCAGCAGTCGATCGACCGGGACAGTACGGCGTAAGCGGGACACTGAAGCTTTCTTT	CASSRSTGTVRRKRDTEAFF
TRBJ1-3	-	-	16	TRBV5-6	TGTGCCAGCAGCTTGATTGGGCAGAGCTCTGGAAACACCATATATTTT	CASSLIGQSSGNTIYF
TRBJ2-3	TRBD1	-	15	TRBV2	TGTGCCAGCACCCGGGACAGGGCTAGCACAGATACGCAGTATTTT	CASTRDRASTDTQYF
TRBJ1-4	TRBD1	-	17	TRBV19	TGTGCCAGCCGAAGCAGGGGGCCCCAGACAATTAATGAAAAACTGTTTTTT	CASRSRGPQTINEKLFF
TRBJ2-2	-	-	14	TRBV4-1	TGCGCCAGCAGCCAAGATGGGCGCACCGGGGAGCTGTTTTTT	CASSQDGRTGELFF
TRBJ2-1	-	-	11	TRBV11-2	TGTGCCAGCAGCTGGATCAGGGAGCAGTTCTTC	CASSWIREQFF